A selection of T cell receptor beta chains follows, all from one sample in a study of T cell repertoires in cytomegalovirus infection. These receptors have no known antigen. In TCRdb, the reads were re-called with MiXCR into one record per CDR3 protein. Here the sample spans roughly 350,000 distinct CDR3 sequences, about 35% being singletons. Material: cultured PBMCs, obtained from culture after CMV antigen stimulation. These receptor sequences come from a human donor in good health (CMV status not recorded). Some clones in this sample may be carry-over from other donors' samples. Each CDR3 is given with its conserved first and last residue. A D gene is named only where the DNA matches it firmly. The size field is filled for only some rows; it gives once, few, many or a size class.

many	TRBJ2-1	TRBD2	TRBV7-6	CASSLGFGSGSSEQFF	TGTGCCAGCAGCTTAGGTTTCGGTAGCGGGAGTTCTGAGCAGTTCTTC
NA	TRBJ1-2	TRBD1	TRBV7-3	CASSRGQGAAGYTF	TGTGCCAGCAGTCGCGGACAGGGGGCAGCTGGCTACACCTTC
few	TRBJ2-5	TRBD2	TRBV7-2	CASSFGGSLETQYF	TGTGCCAGCAGCTTCGGCGGGAGTCTAGAGACCCAGTACTTC
few	TRBJ2-5	TRBD1	TRBV28	CASSSRDRGQTQYF	TGTGCCAGCAGTTCCCGGGACAGGGGACAGACCCAGTACTTC
few	TRBJ1-3	NA	TRBV6-6	CASSSGGAGNTIYF	TGTGCCAGCAGTTCCGGGGGGGCTGGAAACACCATATATTTT
NA	TRBJ2-1	NA	TRBV4-2	CASSPLGPGLHNEQFF	TGTGCCAGCAGCCCCCTGGGTCCGGGGCTCCACAATGAGCAGTTCTTC
few	TRBJ2-5	NA	TRBV4-3	CASSRGLRVMETQYF	TGCGCCAGCAGCCGAGGACTCAGGGTTATGGAGACCCAGTACTTC
NA	TRBJ2-6	NA	TRBV6-8	CASRKLSGANVLTF	TGTGCCAGCAGAAAACTCTCTGGGGCCAACGTCCTGACTTTC
few	TRBJ1-1	NA	TRBV19	CASSSAQARSSEAFF	TGTGCCAGTAGTTCTGCACAGGCGCGTTCTTCTGAAGCTTTCTTT
many	TRBJ2-7	NA	TRBV19	CASSIGLTSYEQYF	TGTGCCAGTAGTATTGGGTTAACGTCCTACGAGCAGTACTTC
many	TRBJ2-5	NA	TRBV7-9	CASSFRGGQETQYF	TGTGCCAGCAGCTTTCGTGGGGGGCAAGAGACCCAGTACTTC
few	TRBJ2-7	NA	TRBV11-2	CASTSRSYEQYF	TGTGCCAGCACCTCGCGGTCCTACGAGCAGTACTTC
NA	TRBJ1-1	NA	TRBV2	CASSKQGNTEAFF	TGTGCCAGCAGTAAACAGGGGAACACTGAAGCTTTCTTT
many	TRBJ2-5	NA	TRBV7-8	CASSGIASGSQETQYF	TGTGCCAGCAGCGGTATAGCCAGCGGATCTCAAGAGACCCAGTACTTC
NA	TRBJ2-5	NA	TRBV23-1	CASSLGSAGETQYF	TGCGCCAGCAGTCTCGGGAGCGCGGGAGAGACCCAGTACTTC
many	TRBJ1-2	NA	TRBV7-9	CASSLAAGVGDYGYTF	TGTGCCAGCAGCTTAGCGGCGGGGGTAGGCGACTATGGCTACACCTTC
once	TRBJ2-5	TRBD2	TRBV20-1	CSARNSGRTETQYF	TGCAGTGCTAGAAATAGCGGGAGGACGGAGACCCAGTACTTC
NA	TRBJ1-1	NA	TRBV28	CASSLSGQGRMNTEAFF	TGTGCCAGCAGTTTAAGCGGTCAGGGTCGCATGAACACTGAAGCTTTCTTT
many	TRBJ2-2	NA	TRBV19	CASSIYPRGGTGELFF	TGTGCCAGTAGTATATACCCCAGGGGGGGCACCGGGGAGCTGTTTTTT
NA	TRBJ2-3	TRBD2	TRBV10-3	CAISEALAGVADTQYF	TGTGCCATCAGTGAGGCACTAGCGGGAGTGGCAGATACGCAGTATTTT
few	TRBJ2-3	TRBD2	TRBV7-9	CARGTSGVTDTQYF	TGTGCCAGGGGGACTAGCGGGGTCACAGATACGCAGTATTTT
NA	TRBJ2-1	TRBD2	TRBV19	CASSIAQGLAGGREQFF	TGTGCCAGTAGTATCGCCCAGGGGCTAGCGGGAGGGCGTGAGCAGTTCTTC
once	TRBJ1-4	NA	TRBV12-5	CASGMDYYEKLFF	TGTGCTAGTGGCATGGACTATTATGAAAAACTGTTTTTT
NA	TRBJ2-1	NA	TRBV27	CASSLFGLNEQFF	TGTGCCAGCAGTTTATTCGGACTCAATGAGCAGTTCTTC
NA	TRBJ2-1	NA	TRBV30	CAWSVGRASYNEQFF	TGTGCCTGGAGTGTAGGCAGGGCCTCCTACAATGAGCAGTTCTTC
few	TRBJ1-1	NA	TRBV19	CASRTVGTEAFF	TGTGCCAGTAGGACCGTCGGCACTGAAGCTTTCTTT
NA	TRBJ2-3	TRBD2	TRBV7-8	CASTLGVREQTDTQYF	TGTGCCAGCACCCTAGGGGTGCGGGAGCAAACAGATACGCAGTATTTT